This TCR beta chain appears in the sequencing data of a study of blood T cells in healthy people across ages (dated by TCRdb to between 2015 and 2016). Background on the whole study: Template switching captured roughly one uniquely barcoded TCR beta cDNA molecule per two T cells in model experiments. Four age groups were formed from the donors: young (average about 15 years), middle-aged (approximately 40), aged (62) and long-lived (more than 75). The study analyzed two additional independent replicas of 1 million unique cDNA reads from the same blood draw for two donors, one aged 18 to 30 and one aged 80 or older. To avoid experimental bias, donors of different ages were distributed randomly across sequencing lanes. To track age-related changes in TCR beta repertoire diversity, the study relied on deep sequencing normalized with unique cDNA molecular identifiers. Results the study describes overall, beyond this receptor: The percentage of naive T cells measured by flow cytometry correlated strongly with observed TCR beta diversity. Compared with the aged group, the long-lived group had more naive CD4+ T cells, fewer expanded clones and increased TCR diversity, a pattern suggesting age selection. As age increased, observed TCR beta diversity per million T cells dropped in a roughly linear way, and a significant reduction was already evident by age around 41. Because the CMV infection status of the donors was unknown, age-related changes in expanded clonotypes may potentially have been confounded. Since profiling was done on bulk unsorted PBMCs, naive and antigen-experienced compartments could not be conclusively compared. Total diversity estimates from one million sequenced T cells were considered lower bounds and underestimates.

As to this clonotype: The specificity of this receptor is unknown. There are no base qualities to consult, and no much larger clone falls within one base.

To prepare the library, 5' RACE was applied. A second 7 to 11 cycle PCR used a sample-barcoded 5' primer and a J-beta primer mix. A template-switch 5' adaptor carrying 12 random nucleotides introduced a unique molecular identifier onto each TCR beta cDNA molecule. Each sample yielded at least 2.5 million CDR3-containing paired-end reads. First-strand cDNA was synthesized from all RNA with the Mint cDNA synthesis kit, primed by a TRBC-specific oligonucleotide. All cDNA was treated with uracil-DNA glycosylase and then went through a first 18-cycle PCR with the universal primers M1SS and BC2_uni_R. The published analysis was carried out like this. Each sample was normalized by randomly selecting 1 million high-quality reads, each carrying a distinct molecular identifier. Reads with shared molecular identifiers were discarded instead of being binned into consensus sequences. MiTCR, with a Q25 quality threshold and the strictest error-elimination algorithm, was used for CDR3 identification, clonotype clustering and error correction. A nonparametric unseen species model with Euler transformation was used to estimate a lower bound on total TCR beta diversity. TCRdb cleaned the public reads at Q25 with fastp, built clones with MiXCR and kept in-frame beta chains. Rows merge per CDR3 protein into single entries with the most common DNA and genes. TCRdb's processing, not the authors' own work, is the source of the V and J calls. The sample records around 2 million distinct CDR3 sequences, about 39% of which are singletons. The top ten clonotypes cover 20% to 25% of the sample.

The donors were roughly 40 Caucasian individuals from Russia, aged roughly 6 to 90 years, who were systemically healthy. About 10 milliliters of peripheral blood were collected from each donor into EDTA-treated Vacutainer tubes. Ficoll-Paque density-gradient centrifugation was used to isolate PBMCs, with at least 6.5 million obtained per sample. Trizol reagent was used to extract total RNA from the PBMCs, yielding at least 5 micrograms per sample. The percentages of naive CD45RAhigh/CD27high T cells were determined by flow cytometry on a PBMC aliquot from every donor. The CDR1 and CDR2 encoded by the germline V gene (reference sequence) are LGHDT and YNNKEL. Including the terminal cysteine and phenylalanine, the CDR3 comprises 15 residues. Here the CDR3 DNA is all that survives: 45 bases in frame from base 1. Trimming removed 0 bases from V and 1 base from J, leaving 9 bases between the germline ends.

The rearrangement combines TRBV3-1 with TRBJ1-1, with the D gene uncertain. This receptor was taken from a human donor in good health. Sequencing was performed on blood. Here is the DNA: TGTGCCAGCAGCCAAGATGTTGGGAGGAACACTGAAGCTTTCTTT. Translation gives CASSQDVGRNTEAFF.